The 24 T cell receptor beta chains below were found in one sample sequenced in a study of OX40 agonist ivuxolimab in advanced cancers. The library relied on the immunoSEQ multiplex PCR assay. Drawn from immuneACCESS, this table holds only the in-frame rearrangements with V and J called that TCRdb kept. Clones are partly lost; checked studies trace under half to an unresolved V gene and leave the rest unexplained. This sample gives approximately 89,000 clones in total; around nine tenths of them show up just once. The ten top clones hold about 2.1% of the sample. The source material was CD4+ or CD8+ T cells sorted from blood, sampled in a trial of the OX40 agonist ivuxolimab. Every receptor here comes from an adult with an advanced solid tumor such as melanoma, head and neck, liver or kidney cancer.

This clone was detected only once. The chain employs TRBV18 and TRBJ2-1; TRBD1 agrees at 9 bases. The CDR3 length is 16 residues. J was trimmed by 10 bases and V by 2 bases; bases with no gene match: 12. CDR1 KGHSH and CDR2 LQKENI come from the germline V gene. CDR3 residues: CASSPMGGTGLSEQFF. The CDR3 coding sequence is TGTGCCAGCTCACCAATGGGAGGGACAGGGTTGTCGGAGCAGTTCTTC.

This clone has a single count. This chain uses TRBV14 with TRBJ1-1; D is unresolved. Germline V gives CDR1 SGHDN, CDR2 FVKESK. The CDR3 length is 13 residues. The germline V and J ends were trimmed by 0 bases and 9 bases, with 11 bases remaining between them. CDR3 sequence: CASSQDRAGKAFF. Here the CDR3 DNA reads TGTGCCAGCAGCCAAGATCGGGCCGGGAAAGCTTTCTTT.

This clone was seen a single time. The rearrangement joins TRBV28 to TRBJ1-1; weak D call: TRBD1 (6 bases). V was pared by 4 bases and J by 3 bases, with 15 bases between. The CDR3 is made up of 15 amino acids. From germline, CDR1 is MDHEN and CDR2 SYDVKM. The CDR3 sequence is CASSSGGQGYTEAFF. The DNA for the CDR3 is TGTGCCAGCAGTTCCGGCGGTCAGGGGTACACTGAAGCTTTCTTT. The entire variable domain, with the rest obtained from reference TRBV28 and TRBJ1-1, is as follows: DVKVTQSSRYLVKRTGEKVFLECVQDMDHENMFWYRQDPGLGLRLIYFSYDVKMKEKGDIPEGYSVSREKKERFSLILESASTNQTSMYLCASSSGGQGYTEAFFGQGTRLTVV.

The V gene is TRBV27, the J gene TRBJ1-1; 10 bases map to TRBD1. The CDR3 loop spans 14 amino acids. Germline loops: CDR1 MNHEY, CDR2 SMNVEV (reference sequence). V lost 5 bases to trimming and J lost 11 bases; unmatched junction nucleotides: 11. Here the CDR3 DNA reads TGTGCCAGCAGTACGGGACAGGGGTCCCTGAAGGCTTTCTTT. Translating gives CASSTGQGSLKAFF.

The V call is TRBV29-1, the J call TRBJ1-1, with D unresolved. Germline V gene sequence: CDR1 SQVTM, CDR2 ANQGSEA. The V gene lost 7 bases and the J gene lost 1 base, with 13 bases spanning the gap. CDR3 length: 13 residues. The CDR3 spells CSARVETNTEAFF. As DNA, the CDR3 is TGCAGCGCTAGGGTTGAAACGAACACTGAAGCTTTCTTT. The complete variable domain, with remaining parts taken from reference TRBV29-1 and TRBJ1-1, reads SAVISQKPSRDICQRGTSLTIQCQVDSQVTMMFWYRQQPGQSLTLIATANQGSEATYESGFVIDKFPISRPNLTFSTLTVSNMSPEDSSIYLCSARVETNTEAFFGQGTRLTVV.

This chain links TRBV6-5 with TRBJ1-4; TRBD1 is a possible D gene (5 bases). From germline, CDR1 is MNHEY and CDR2 SVGAGI. The CDR3 runs 15 residues. V was shortened by 6 bases and J by 6 bases, with 17 bases between the two germline ends. CDR3 nucleotide sequence: TGTGCCAGCAGACCTTATGGGGGGGTTTATGAAAAACTGTTTTTT. This sequence encodes CASRPYGGVYEKLFF.

This chain connects TRBV2 to TRBJ2-2; D is possibly TRBD2 (6 bases). Trimming left V 6 bases short and J 8 bases short, with 13 bases between. The CDR3 consists of 13 residues. Germline CDR1 is SNHLY and CDR2 is FYNNEI. The CDR3 DNA sequence: TGTGCCAGCAGGAGCGGAGGGAGGGGGGAGCTGTTTTTT. It is translated as CASRSGGRGELFF. Full variable domain (outside the CDR3, taken from reference TRBV2 and TRBJ2-2): EPEVTQTPSHQVTQMGQEVILRCVPISNHLYFYWYRQILGQKVEFLVSFYNNEISEKSEIFDDQFSVERPDGSNFTLKIRSTKLEDSAMYFCASRSGGRGELFFGEGSRLTVL.

The rearrangement joins TRBV18 to TRBJ2-5; D unclear. The ends were cut back, 3 bases at V and 5 bases at J, with 10 bases in the middle. This CDR3 contains 13 residues. The germline V gene has CDR1 KGHSH and CDR2 LQKENI. CDR3 in amino acids: CASSPPGLETQYF. For the CDR3, the DNA is TGTGCCAGCTCACCCCCAGGTTTGGAGACCCAGTACTTC.

The chain joins TRBV30 to TRBJ1-3; TRBD1 might be the D (6 bases). The V gene lost 5 bases and the J gene lost 2 bases, with 16 bases spanning the gap. The CDR3 length is 15 residues. Germline V gene data show CDR1 as GTSNPN and CDR2 as SVGIG (reference sequence). Here the CDR3 DNA reads TGTGCCTGGTATGGGAAGACAGGTACTGGAAACACCATATATTTT. It codes for CAWYGKTGTGNTIYF.

In this sample, this clone turned up once. The J gene is TRBJ2-6, the V gene TRBV19, with a tentative D call TRBD1 (7 bases). Germline CDR1 and CDR2: LNHDA and SQIVND (reference sequence). This CDR3 has 14 amino acids. CDR3 in DNA: TGTGCTGCGGGACAGATCTCTGGGGCCAACGTCCTGACTTTC. Encoded protein: CAAGQISGANVLTF.

There are a few counts of this clone. This chain links TRBV4-1 with TRBJ1-1; D perhaps matches TRBD1 (5 bases). This CDR3 has 15 amino acids. The V end lost 4 bases, the J end lost 4 bases, and 16 bases lay between the germline ends. Germline V CDR1 and CDR2: MGHRA, YSYEKL. CDR3 in amino acids: CASSRGPWEGTEAFF. In nucleotides, the CDR3 is TGCGCCAGCAGCCGGGGACCTTGGGAGGGCACTGAAGCTTTCTTT.

This rearrangement joins TRBV19 to TRBJ2-7; 9 bases are a match to TRBD2. CDR1 is LNHDA, CDR2 SQIVND, per germline (reference sequence). Losses at the gene ends were 5 bases for V and 3 bases for J; bases not matched to a gene: 11. The CDR3 covers 16 residues. CDR3 sequence (DNA): TGTGCCAGTAGTCCTCGATTGGGACTAGCTGTCTACGAGCAGTACTTC. It translates to CASSPRLGLAVYEQYF.

The rearrangement links TRBV11-2 to TRBJ2-3; D is perhaps TRBD2 (6 bases). The CDR3 has 16 amino acids. V dropped 5 bases and J dropped 4 bases, with 19 bases sitting between them. Germline assignment: CDR1 SGHAT and CDR2 FQNNGV. In DNA form, the CDR3 reads TGTGCCAGCAGCGCGGGACCGCACAAAGTCCCAGATACGCAGTATTTT. It codes for CASSAGPHKVPDTQYF.

This chain uses TRBV28 with TRBJ2-5, with 8 bases that match TRBD2. The J segment lost 6 bases and the V segment lost 5 bases, leaving 2 bases of the junction unmatched. The CDR3 sequence is 12 residues long. CDR1 is MDHEN, CDR2 SYDVKM, per germline. The CDR3 sequence is CASSSGRKTQYF. DNA of the CDR3: TGTGCCAGCAGTAGCGGGAGAAAGACCCAGTACTTC.

The chain recombines TRBV5-1 with TRBJ2-5, with D possibly matching TRBD2 (5 bases). Trimming cost V 2 bases and J 3 bases, with 11 bases left between them. The germline CDR1 and CDR2 sequences are SGHRS and YFSETQ. The CDR3 is made up of 14 amino acids. CDR3 DNA sequence: TGCGCCAGCAGCTTTCCCGGACTGGAAGAGACCCAGTACTTC. Translated, it gives CASSFPGLEETQYF.

The chain employs TRBV11-2 and TRBJ1-6, with 8 positions matching TRBD1. CDR3 length equals 18 residues. V dropped 5 bases and J dropped 7; count of bases not matched to a gene: 16. Germline CDR1 is SGHAT and CDR2 is FQNNGV. CDR3 DNA sequence: TGTGCCAGCAGCCCCGATCCTTGGACAGGGTCGGGGAATTCACCCCTCCACTTT. Translating gives CASSPDPWTGSGNSPLHF.

The V and J genes are TRBV19 and TRBJ2-1, with 7 bases identical to TRBD2. V shed 1 base and J 0 bases; nucleotides not matched to a gene: 3. CDR3 length: 16 residues. The germline V gene encodes CDR1 LNHDA and CDR2 SQIVND (reference sequence). The CDR3 loop is CASSIAAGVSYNEQFF. The CDR3 DNA reads TGTGCCAGTAGTATAGCTGCGGGAGTCTCCTACAATGAGCAGTTCTTC.

The chain recombines TRBV5-1 with TRBJ2-5; 7 nucleotides align to TRBD1. Germline V gene sequence: CDR1 SGHRS, CDR2 YFSETQ. CDR3 length equals 13 residues. Trimming took 8 bases from V and 5 from J; bases not matched to a gene: 9. CDR3 loop: CARKTGLRETQYF. The CDR3 bases are TGCGCCAGGAAGACAGGGTTGAGGGAGACCCAGTACTTC. The full variable domain, completed using reference TRBV5-1 and TRBJ2-5, is KAGVTQTPRYLIKTRGQQVTLSCSPISGHRSVSWYQQTPGQGLQFLFEYFSETQRNKGNFPGRFSGRQFSNSRSEMNVSTLELGDSALYLCARKTGLRETQYFGPGTRLLVL.

The chain employs TRBV6-1 and TRBJ1-1; tentatively, D is TRBD1 (6 bases). There are 13 residues in the CDR3. V was shortened by 1 base and J by 7 bases, with 10 bases between the two germline ends. Germline V gene sequence: CDR1 MNHNS, CDR2 SASEGT. CDR3 sequence reads: CASSEDRVGEAFF. The CDR3 DNA reads as TGTGCCAGCAGTGAAGACAGGGTGGGTGAAGCTTTCTTT.

The chain couples TRBV18 to TRBJ2-4, with TRBD1 matching 7 bases. Germline lookup yields CDR1 KGHSH and CDR2 LQKENI. Unmatched junction bases numbered 5, after V lost 3 bases and J lost 0 bases. The CDR3 is made up of 16 amino acids. CDR3 region: CASSPTGTVAKNIQYF. For the CDR3, the DNA is TGTGCCAGCTCACCGACCGGGACAGTAGCCAAAAACATTCAGTACTTC. The full variable domain, with the rest looked up from reference TRBV18 and TRBJ2-4, is NAGVMQNPRHLVRRRGQEARLRCSPMKGHSHVYWYRQLPEEGLKFMVYLQKENIIDESGMPKERFSAEFPKEGPSILRIQQVVRGDSAAYFCASSPTGTVAKNIQYFGAGTRLSVL.

In nucleotides, the CDR3 is TGCGCCAGCAGCTTGGGGTCAGGTTCGGGGGCAGATACGCAGTATTTT. Residues: CASSLGSGSGADTQYF. This sequence joins TRBV5-1 and TRBJ2-3; D is possibly TRBD2 (6 bases). There are 16 residues in the CDR3. Germline CDR1 and CDR2: SGHRS and YFSETQ. V was cut by 0 bases and J by 4 bases, with 15 bases left in between.

In its sample, this clone was seen once. The rearrangement uses TRBV28 and TRBJ1-5, with D perhaps matching TRBD1 (5 bases). V dropped 3 bases and J dropped 2 bases, with 23 bases sitting between them. Germline CDR1 MDHEN, CDR2 SYDVKM. The CDR3 loop spans 19 amino acids. The CDR3 DNA reads as TGTGCCAGCAGTTTCCCCAAGGGTCGAGGTGGAGGGGGCAATCAGCCCCAGCATTTT. It specifies CASSFPKGRGGGGNQPQHF.

V usage is TRBV5-3 and J usage is TRBJ2-3, with TRBD2 as a possible D gene (5 bases). TRBV5-3 is placed among ORFs of uncertain function. Trimming stripped 3 bases from V and 3 bases from J, with 8 bases between. The CDR3 is 13 residues long. The CDR3 is CARSWTGTDTQYF. The CDR3 DNA sequence: TGTGCCAGAAGCTGGACGGGGACAGATACGCAGTATTTT.

The CDR3 loop is CAWSGDSWGTEAFF. The CDR3, as DNA: TGTGCCTGGAGCGGAGACTCGTGGGGCACTGAAGCTTTCTTT. The chain recombines TRBV30 with TRBJ1-1, with unresolved D. The CDR3 runs 14 residues. CDR1 is GTSNPN and CDR2 is SVGIG in the germline V gene (reference sequence). Between the trimmed V and J ends, which lost 3 bases and 4 bases, there was a span of 15 bases.